This TCR beta chain was sequenced during a study of beta chain features in type 1 diabetes (dated by TCRdb to 2017 to 2018). Study-level background: Mean age, gender distribution, total cell number and subset yield did not differ between patients and healthy donors. The study compared TCRB repertoires of sorted circulating CD4+ T cell subsets between recently diagnosed type 1 diabetes patients and matched healthy donors. Across all samples, 107,917,701 sorted cells were examined, and cell number per subset correlated strongly with RNA yield. Naive and central memory subsets were obtained from all 28 donors, but regulatory and stem cell-like memory subsets were isolated from only 8 patients and roughly 8 healthy donors.

This clone showed up just a few times. This clone's antigen is unknown. No quality values exist for individual bases; no much larger clone is one base distant. Paper-wide results and their limitations: PCR might favor shorter templates, but patient and control samples were amplified and corrected together, so any skew would affect both groups equally. Because cDNA rather than genomic DNA was sequenced, highly expressing activated cells could have been over-represented, although no difference in activation and CD3 levels was found between groups. Only small numbers of individuals were included in the HLA sub-analyses, which left unresolved whether HLA type had any influence on TCRB rearrangement. A moderate but significant shortening of TCRB CDR3 length was observed in type 1 diabetes patients in all four CD4+ subsets. Fewer insertions and more nucleotide deletions at VDJ recombination sites were observed in patients with type 1 diabetes, implying thymic rearrangement abnormalities. Naive, central memory and regulatory TCRB repertoires appeared to be more similar among patients than among healthy donors.

From the germline V gene, CDR1 is SGHNT and CDR2 is YENEEA. Relative to germline, V is missing 9 bases and J is missing 0 bases, with 4 bases of the junction outside any gene match. Spanning cysteine to phenylalanine, the CDR3 consists of 13 amino acids. Solely the CDR3 DNA is kept, with 39 bases framed from the first base. The entire amount of isolated RNA was reverse transcribed using the High Capacity cDNA Reverse Transcription Kit, so the sequenced TCRB transcripts were expressed ones. Naive, central memory and regulatory T cell samples underwent deep immunoSEQ sequencing, averaging about 3.57 million total reads per sample. Sorted cells were lysed in RLT buffer, and RNA was extracted using DNase-treated RNeasy Micro or Mini kits according to cell number. To prevent cross-contamination, every cell subset was processed on its own, while patient and healthy donor samples were processed together. The immunoSEQ multiplex PCR was used to amplify TCRB sequences from cDNA, yielding 87-bp fragments that span the CDR3 region. Amplicons were sequenced on the Illumina HiSeq platform. Processing in the source paper ran as follows. Synthetic template baselines were used to correct PCR bias computationally, reads within Hamming distance 2 were collapsed, and singletons that could not be merged were discarded. Reads were aligned against IMGT so that V, D and J genes, CDR3 length and insertions or deletions at six rearrangement sites could be assigned. Clonotype counts were normalized to sorted cell number within each subset before computing true diversity and Gini coefficients with the tcR R package. Repertoire sharing was quantified using the overlap coefficient calculated on TCRB nucleotide sequences. As a proxy for the pre-selection repertoire, out-of-frame TCRB sequences from naive cells were analyzed. This is the immuneACCESS table as TCRdb keeps it, with only in-frame sequences that have V and J called. A part of the clones is gone; compared with another copy, unresolved V genes explain less than half, and the rest is unexplained. That table is the source of V, J and clone size, and D and trimming were worked out from the DNA. A total of roughly 370,000 clones appear in this sample, about 14% of them only once. Together, the top ten hold roughly 0.033% of the sample.

Each donor gave one peripheral blood draw, averaging roughly 120 mL, which was collected into heparinised tubes. Naive, central memory, regulatory and stem cell-like memory CD4+ T cells were sorted on a BD FACSAria II using a panel including CD45RO, CCR7, CD25, CD127, CD95 and CD27. Purity was above 95% for every sorted population. PBMCs were separated immediately by Lymphoprep density gradient centrifugation and were stained directly, without being cultured. So that batch effects would be minimized, each experiment stained and sorted samples in pairs, pairing one healthy donor with one patient. The chain is assembled from TRBV11-3 and TRBJ1-1, and TRBD1 matches 7 of the central bases. This receptor was obtained from a man aged 30-40 years in good health. Sequenced material: naive CD4+ T cells from blood. The cell subset or site label here, explained by the study, means: true naive CD4+ T cells. CDR3 region: CASGDSLNTEAFF. The sequence in DNA is TGTGCCAGTGGGGACAGCTTGAACACTGAAGCTTTCTTT.